This T cell receptor (beta chain) stems from a study of T cells after yellow fever vaccination. Overall study context: SMART-Seq v4 Ultra Low Input served to prepare low-cell-number fractions.

This clonotype showed up many times. What it recognizes is unknown. Whole-study findings and limits: The secondary response was weaker but peaked faster, day 5 versus 15. Post-booster repertoires again held most primary-vaccination clones (roughly 95% CD4, roughly 88% CD8).

TCRdb reprocessed the 5' RACE reads via MiXCR and lists one record per CDR3 protein. The repertoire has 300,000 to 350,000 distinct CDR3 sequences, around 10% of them found once; the top ten carry less than 3.5%. V dropped 6 bases and J dropped 5 bases, with 13 bases sitting between them. Germline CDR1 reads MNHEY; CDR2 reads SVGAGI. The CDR3 runs 13 residues. The chain is built from TRBV6-5 and TRBJ1-2; D gene unclear. Sequenced here: CD4+ T cells sorted from PBMCs, sampled 45 days after the yellow fever booster vaccination. The clonotype comes from a man younger than 30 who received the YFV17D yellow fever vaccine. The CDR3, as DNA: TGTGCCAGCAGGCCCAGAGCCAGTTATGGCTACACCTTC. Its translation is CASRPRASYGYTF.